One sample yielded the 2 T cell receptor beta chains listed below, sequenced in a study of T-cell reconstitution after alpha-beta-depleted transplantation in children. As it was prepared, the TCRbeta library received unique molecular identifiers. TCRdb re-derived calls from the PCR reads in MiXCR, one entry per CDR3 protein. The table has about 1,000,000 distinct CDR3 sequences, less than 30% seen once; the top ten hold over 25%. The sequenced sample was PBMCs, mostly from graft donor cells, obtained 360 days after TCRalphabeta/CD19-depleted stem cell transplant. The receptors originated from a boy in the first two years of life who had a stem cell transplant for SCID, so the T cells may come from the graft donor.

The chain couples TRBV29-1 to TRBJ2-7; 7 bases match TRBD1. The CDR3 consists of 13 residues. V was pared by 6 bases and J by 2 bases, with 7 bases of the junction left unmatched. Per germline, CDR1 SQVTM and CDR2 ANQGSEA. The CDR3 loop reads CSVQGDTTYEQYF. In DNA form, the CDR3 reads TGCAGCGTCCAGGGGGATACCACCTACGAGCAGTACTTC.

This clonotype was found a few times. The chain's CDR3 is CASSRHTANYGYTF. CDR3 DNA sequence: TGTGCCAGCAGCCGACATACAGCAAACTATGGCTACACCTTC. The rearrangement uses TRBV12-3 or TRBV12-4 and TRBJ1-2, with D unclear. This CDR3 comprises 14 residues. Between the trimmed V and J ends, which lost 6 bases and 2 bases, there was a span of 13 bases.